A selection of T cell receptor beta chains follows, all from one sample in a study of Ad26.COV2.S vaccination and SARS-CoV-2 variants. Assay used: immunoSEQ multiplex PCR; TCRdb lists only in-frame clones, some missing. The table records approximately 460,000 clones, about 88% of them present only once. The sequencing here drew on peripheral blood, taken in a trial of Ad26.COV2.S vaccine versus placebo. The receptor source for this set is a person between 18 and 59 years old who received the Ad26.COV2.S COVID-19 vaccine or a placebo. The CDR3 runs from the conserved cysteine through the conserved F or W. Each record gives: D gene, J gene, clone size, V gene, CDR3 DNA, CDR3 protein. D genes are given only for firm matches. Clone size is not always given. Where it is, it says once, few, many or a class for expanded clones.

. | TRBJ1-1 | . | TRBV4-1 | TGCGCCAGCAGCCCCAGGGTGAGAACTGAAGCTTTCTTT | CASSPRVRTEAFF
TRBD1 | TRBJ1-1 | . | TRBV9 | TGTGCCAGCAGCTACGGACAGGGCACTGAAGCTTTCTTT | CASSYGQGTEAFF
. | TRBJ2-7 | . | TRBV7-8 | TGTGCCAGCAGCTTAGGCGGCAACCGATACGAGCAGTACTTC | CASSLGGNRYEQYF
. | TRBJ1-4 | . | TRBV28 | TGTGCCAGCAGTCCCTCGGCCCTCTCCGATGAAAAACTGTTTTTT | CASSPSALSDEKLFF
TRBD2 | TRBJ2-7 | . | TRBV12-5 | TGTGCTAGTGGTTCCTTACTAGCGGGACGCGACGAGCAGTACTTC | CASGSLLAGRDEQYF
. | TRBJ1-2 | few | TRBV2 | TGTGCCAGCAGTGCTTCGTCCCTCTATGGCTACACCTTC | CASSASSLYGYTF
TRBD2 | TRBJ2-2 | . | TRBV5-6 | TGTGCCAGCAGCTTTTACGGGACTAAAGCCGGGGAGCTGTTTTTT | CASSFYGTKAGELFF
. | TRBJ1-1 | . | TRBV30 | TGTGCCTGGAGTGTACAATGGGGTGTTGAAGCTTTCTTT | CAWSVQWGVEAFF
TRBD1 | TRBJ1-5 | . | TRBV28 | TGTGCCAGCAGCCCCAATGGACAGGCGAGCAATCAGCCCCAGCATTTT | CASSPNGQASNQPQHF
. | TRBJ2-7 | . | TRBV5-1 | TGCGCCAGCAGCTTGGTTCAGGGTGGCTCTGTGTCCTACGAGCAGTACTTC | CASSLVQGGSVSYEQYF
. | TRBJ2-1 | . | TRBV25-1 | TGTGCCAGCAGTGAGGAGCTCCCCCATGAGCAGTTCTTC | CASSEELPHEQFF
TRBD1 | TRBJ2-2 | many | TRBV6-2/TRBV6-3 | TGTGCCAGCAGTCCGACAGGGGAGAGCGGGGAGCTGTTTTTT | CASSPTGESGELFF
. | TRBJ2-2 | . | TRBV11-2 | TGTGCCAGCAGCTTAACCTCTTATTTCCCCGGGGAGCTGTTTTTT | CASSLTSYFPGELFF
TRBD1 | TRBJ2-7 | . | TRBV30 | TGTGCCTGGAGCTTGGGGGACAGCAGTCTATACGAGCAGTACTTC | CAWSLGDSSLYEQYF